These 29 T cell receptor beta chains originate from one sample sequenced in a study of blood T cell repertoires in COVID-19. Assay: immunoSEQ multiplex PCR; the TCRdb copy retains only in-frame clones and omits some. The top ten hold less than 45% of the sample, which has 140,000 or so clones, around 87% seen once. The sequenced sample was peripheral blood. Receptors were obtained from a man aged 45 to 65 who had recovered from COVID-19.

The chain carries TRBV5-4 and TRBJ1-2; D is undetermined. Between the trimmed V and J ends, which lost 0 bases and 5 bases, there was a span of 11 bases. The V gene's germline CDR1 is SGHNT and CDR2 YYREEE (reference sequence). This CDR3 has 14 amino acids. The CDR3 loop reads CASSLALEEYGYTF. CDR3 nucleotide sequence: TGTGCCAGCAGCTTGGCTTTAGAGGAGTATGGCTACACCTTC.

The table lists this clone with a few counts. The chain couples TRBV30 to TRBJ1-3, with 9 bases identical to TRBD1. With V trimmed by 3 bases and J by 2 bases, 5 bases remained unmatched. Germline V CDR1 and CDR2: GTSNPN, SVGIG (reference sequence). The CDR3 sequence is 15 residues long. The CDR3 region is CAWSRDREAGNTIYF. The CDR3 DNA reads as TGTGCCTGGAGCAGGGACAGGGAAGCTGGAAACACCATATATTTT. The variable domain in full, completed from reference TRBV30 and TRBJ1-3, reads SQTIHQWPATLVQPVGSPLSLECTVEGTSNPNLYWYRQAAGRGLQLLFYSVGIGQISSEVPQNLSASRPQDRQFILSSKKLLLSDSGFYLCAWSRDREAGNTIYFGEGSWLTVV.

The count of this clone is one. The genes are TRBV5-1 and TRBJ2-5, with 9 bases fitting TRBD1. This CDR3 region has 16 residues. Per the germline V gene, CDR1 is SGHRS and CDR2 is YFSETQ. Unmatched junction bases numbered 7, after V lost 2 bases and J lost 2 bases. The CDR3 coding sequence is TGCGCCAGCAGCTTAGGGACAGGGAAGGTACAAGAGACCCAGTACTTC. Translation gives CASSLGTGKVQETQYF.

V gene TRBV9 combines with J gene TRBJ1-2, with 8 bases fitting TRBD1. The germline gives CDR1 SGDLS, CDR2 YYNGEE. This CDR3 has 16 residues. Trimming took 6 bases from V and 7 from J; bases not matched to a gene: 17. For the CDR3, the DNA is TGTGCCAGCAATAGGGGGACAGGCATTAGGTGGAGTGGCTACACCTTC. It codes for CASNRGTGIRWSGYTF.

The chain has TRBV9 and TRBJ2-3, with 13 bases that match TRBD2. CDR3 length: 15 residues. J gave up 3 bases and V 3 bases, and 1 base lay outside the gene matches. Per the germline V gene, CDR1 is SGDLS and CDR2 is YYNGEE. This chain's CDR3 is CASSGLAGGTDTQYF. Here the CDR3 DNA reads TGTGCCAGCAGCGGACTAGCGGGGGGAACAGATACGCAGTATTTT.

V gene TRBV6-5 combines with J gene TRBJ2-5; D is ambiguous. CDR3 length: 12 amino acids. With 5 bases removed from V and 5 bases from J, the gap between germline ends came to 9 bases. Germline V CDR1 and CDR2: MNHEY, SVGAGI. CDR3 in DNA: TGTGCCAGCAGTAACCCCCGGGAGACCCAGTACTTC. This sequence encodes CASSNPRETQYF.

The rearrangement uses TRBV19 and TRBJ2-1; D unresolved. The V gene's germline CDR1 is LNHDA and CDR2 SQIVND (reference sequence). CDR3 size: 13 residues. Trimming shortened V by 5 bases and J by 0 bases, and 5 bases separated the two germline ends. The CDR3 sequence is CASSPISYNEQFF. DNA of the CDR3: TGTGCCAGTAGTCCAATCTCCTACAATGAGCAGTTCTTC.

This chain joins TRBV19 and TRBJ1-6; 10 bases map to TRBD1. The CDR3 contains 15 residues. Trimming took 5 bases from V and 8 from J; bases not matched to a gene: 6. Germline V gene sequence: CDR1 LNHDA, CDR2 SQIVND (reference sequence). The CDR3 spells CASSVTGTGDSPLHF. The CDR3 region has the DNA TGTGCCAGTAGTGTGACCGGGACAGGGGATTCACCCCTCCACTTT. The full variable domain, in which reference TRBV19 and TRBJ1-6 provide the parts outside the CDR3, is DGGITQSPKYLFRKEGQNVTLSCEQNLNHDAMYWYRQDPGQGLRLIYYSQIVNDFQKGDIAEGYSVSREKKESFPLTVTSAQKNPTAFYLCASSVTGTGDSPLHFGNGTRLTVT.

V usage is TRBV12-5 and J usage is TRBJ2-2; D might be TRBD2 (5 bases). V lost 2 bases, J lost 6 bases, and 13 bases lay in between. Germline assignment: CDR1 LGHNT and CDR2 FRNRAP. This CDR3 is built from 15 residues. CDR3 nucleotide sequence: TGTGCTAGTGGTTTGCTGCTTCGGGAACCCGGGGAGCTGTTTTTT. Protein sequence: CASGLLLREPGELFF.

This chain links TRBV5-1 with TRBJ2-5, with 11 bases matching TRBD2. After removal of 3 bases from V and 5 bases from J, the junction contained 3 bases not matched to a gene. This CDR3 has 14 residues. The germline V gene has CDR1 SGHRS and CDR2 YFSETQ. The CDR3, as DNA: TGCGCCAGCAGCTCGATAGCGGGGGGGGAGACCCAGTACTTC. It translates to CASSSIAGGETQYF.

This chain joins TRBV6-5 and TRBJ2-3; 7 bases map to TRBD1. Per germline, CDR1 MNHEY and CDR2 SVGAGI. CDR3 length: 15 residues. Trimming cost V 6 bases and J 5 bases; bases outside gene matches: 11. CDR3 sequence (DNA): TGTGCCAGCAGAAGCGAGGGGGCTACTATAGATACGCAGTATTTT. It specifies CASRSEGATIDTQYF.

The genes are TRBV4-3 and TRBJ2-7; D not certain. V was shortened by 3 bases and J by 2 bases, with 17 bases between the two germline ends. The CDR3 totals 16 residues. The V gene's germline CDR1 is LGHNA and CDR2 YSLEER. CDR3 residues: CASSQSPSAVTYEQYF. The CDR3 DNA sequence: TGCGCCAGCAGCCAGTCTCCGTCGGCGGTAACCTACGAGCAGTACTTC.

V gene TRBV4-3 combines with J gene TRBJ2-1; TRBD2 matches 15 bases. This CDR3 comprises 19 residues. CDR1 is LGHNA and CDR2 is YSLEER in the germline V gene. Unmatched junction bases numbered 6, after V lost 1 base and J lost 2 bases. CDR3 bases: TGCGCCAGCAGCCAAGTGAGGACTAGCGGGGGGGCTGCCTACAATGAGCAGTTCTTC. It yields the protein CASSQVRTSGGAAYNEQFF.

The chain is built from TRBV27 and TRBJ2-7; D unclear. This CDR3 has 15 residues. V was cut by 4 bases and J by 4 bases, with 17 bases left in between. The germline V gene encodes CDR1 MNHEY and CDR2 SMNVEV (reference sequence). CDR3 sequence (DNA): TGTGCCAGCAGTTCCGACTTCTTTTCCTCATACGAGCAGTACTTC. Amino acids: CASSSDFFSSYEQYF.

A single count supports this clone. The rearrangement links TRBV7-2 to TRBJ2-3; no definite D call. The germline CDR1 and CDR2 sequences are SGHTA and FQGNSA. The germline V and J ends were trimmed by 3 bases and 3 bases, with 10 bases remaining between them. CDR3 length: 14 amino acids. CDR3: CASSLVTDTDTQYF. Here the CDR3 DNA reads TGTGCCAGCAGCTTGGTAACAGATACAGATACGCAGTATTTT.

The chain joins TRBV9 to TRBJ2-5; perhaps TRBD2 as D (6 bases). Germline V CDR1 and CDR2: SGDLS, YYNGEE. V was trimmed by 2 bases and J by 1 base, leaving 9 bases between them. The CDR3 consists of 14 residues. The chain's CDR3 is CASSVGGLQETQYF. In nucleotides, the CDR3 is TGTGCCAGCAGCGTGGGGGGACTCCAAGAGACCCAGTACTTC.

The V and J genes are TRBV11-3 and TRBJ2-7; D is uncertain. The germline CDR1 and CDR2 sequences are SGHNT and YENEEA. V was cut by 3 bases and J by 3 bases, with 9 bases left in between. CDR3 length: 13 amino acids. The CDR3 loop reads CASSFGEFYEQYF. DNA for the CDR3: TGTGCCAGCAGCTTCGGTGAGTTCTACGAGCAGTACTTC.

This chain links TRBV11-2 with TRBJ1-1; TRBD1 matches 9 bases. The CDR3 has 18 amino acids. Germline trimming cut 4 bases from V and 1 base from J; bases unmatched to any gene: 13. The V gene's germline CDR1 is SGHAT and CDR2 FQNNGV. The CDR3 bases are TGTGCCAGCAGCTCAAGAGCCGGGACAGGGATCGCGAACACTGAAGCTTTCTTT. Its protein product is CASSSRAGTGIANTEAFF. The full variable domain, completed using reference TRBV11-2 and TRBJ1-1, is EAGVAQSPRYKIIEKRQSVAFWCNPISGHATLYWYQQILGQGPKLLIQFQNNGVVDDSQLPKDRFSAERLKGVDSTLKIQPAKLEDSAVYLCASSSRAGTGIANTEAFFGQGTRLTVV.

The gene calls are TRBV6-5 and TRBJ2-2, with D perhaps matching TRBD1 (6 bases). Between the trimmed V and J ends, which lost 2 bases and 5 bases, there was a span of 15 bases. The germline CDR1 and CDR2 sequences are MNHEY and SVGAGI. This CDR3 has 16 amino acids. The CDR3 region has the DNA TGTGCCAGCAGTTACAGCCAGGGGCGGTTGACCGGGGAGCTGTTTTTT. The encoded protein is CASSYSQGRLTGELFF.

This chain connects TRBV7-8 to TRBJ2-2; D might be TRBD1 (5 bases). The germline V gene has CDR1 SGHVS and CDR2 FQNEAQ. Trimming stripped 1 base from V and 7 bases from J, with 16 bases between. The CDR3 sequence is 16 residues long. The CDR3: CASSLGFTGNGGELFF. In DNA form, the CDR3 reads TGTGCCAGCAGCTTAGGTTTTACAGGAAATGGCGGGGAGCTGTTTTTT.

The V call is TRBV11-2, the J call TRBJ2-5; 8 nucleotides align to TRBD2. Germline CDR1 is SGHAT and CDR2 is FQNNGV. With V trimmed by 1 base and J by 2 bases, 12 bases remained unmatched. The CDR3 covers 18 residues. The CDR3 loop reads CASSLGRLAMGLQETQYF. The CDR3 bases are TGTGCCAGCAGCTTAGGAAGACTAGCGATGGGGTTACAAGAGACCCAGTACTTC.

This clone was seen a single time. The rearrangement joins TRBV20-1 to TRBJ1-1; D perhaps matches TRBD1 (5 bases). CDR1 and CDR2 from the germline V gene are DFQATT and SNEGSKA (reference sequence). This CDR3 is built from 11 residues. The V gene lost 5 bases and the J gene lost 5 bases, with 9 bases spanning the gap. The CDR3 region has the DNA TGCAGTGCTGGGGGACTGACTGAAGCTTTCTTT. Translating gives CSAGGLTEAFF.

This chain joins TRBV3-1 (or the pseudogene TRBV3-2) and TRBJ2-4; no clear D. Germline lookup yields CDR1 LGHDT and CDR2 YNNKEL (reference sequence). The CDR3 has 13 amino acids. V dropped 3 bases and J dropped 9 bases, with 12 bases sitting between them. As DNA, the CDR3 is TGTGCCAGCAGCCACGGGTCCGACGGCATTCAGTACTTC. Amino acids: CASSHGSDGIQYF.

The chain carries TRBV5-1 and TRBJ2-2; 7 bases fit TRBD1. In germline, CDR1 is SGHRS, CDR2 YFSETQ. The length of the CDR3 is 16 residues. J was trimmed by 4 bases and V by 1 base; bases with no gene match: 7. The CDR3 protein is CASSLIVPGGTGELFF. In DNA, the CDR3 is TGCGCCAGCAGCTTGATTGTCCCAGGGGGCACCGGGGAGCTGTTTTTT.

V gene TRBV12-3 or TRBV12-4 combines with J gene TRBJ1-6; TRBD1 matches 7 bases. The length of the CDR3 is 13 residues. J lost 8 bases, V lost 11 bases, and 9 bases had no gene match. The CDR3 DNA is TGTGCCCTGGGGGACAGACGGGATTCACCCCTCCACTTT. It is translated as CALGDRRDSPLHF.

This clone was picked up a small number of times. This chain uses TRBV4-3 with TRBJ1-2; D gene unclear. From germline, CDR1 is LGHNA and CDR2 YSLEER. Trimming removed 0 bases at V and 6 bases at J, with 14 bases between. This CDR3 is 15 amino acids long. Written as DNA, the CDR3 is TGCGCCAGCAGCCAAGATAAAGGGATCGGGGATGGCTACACCTTC. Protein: CASSQDKGIGDGYTF.

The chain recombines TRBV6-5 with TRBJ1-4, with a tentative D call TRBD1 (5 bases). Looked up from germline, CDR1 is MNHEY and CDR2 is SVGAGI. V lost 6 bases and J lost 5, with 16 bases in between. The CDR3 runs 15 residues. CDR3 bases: TGTGCCAGCAGGGAGGGGACCGGAGGAAATGAAAAACTGTTTTTT. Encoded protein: CASREGTGGNEKLFF.

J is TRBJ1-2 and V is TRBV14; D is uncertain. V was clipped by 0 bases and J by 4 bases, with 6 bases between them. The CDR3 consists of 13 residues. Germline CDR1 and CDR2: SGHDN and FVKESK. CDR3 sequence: CASSQDAIYGYTF. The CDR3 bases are TGTGCCAGCAGCCAAGATGCGATCTATGGCTACACCTTC.

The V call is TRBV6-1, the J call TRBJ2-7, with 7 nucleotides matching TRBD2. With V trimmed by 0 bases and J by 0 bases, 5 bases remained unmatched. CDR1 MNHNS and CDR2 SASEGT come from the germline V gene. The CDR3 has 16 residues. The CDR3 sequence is CASSEAGSGASYEQYF. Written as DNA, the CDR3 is TGTGCCAGCAGTGAAGCCGGCAGCGGGGCCTCCTACGAGCAGTACTTC.